This T cell receptor beta chain was sequenced in a study of cytomegalovirus exposure and HLA in healthy donors listed by TCRdb under 2017. About the full investigation: In an earlier analysis of 450 to 750 of the donors, 250 to 350 Gb of sequence data and some 100 million unique TCR beta sequences from approximately 180 million T cells were reported. About 280 gigabases of sequencing data and roughly 90 million unique TCR sequences were included in an early release covering about 600 HLA-typed donors. Among the approximately 420 genotyped donors, under 90% belonged to the genetic ancestry cluster associated with self-reported Caucasian donors. The aim of the study was to test whether cataloging public T cell receptors could identify signatures of past pathogen exposure. The T cell repertoires of some 670 subjects were profiled by immunosequencing and related to cytomegalovirus serostatus. Along with the approximately 650-subject first cohort, a separate validation cohort of over a hundred different subjects was used. The study combined high-throughput TCR immunosequencing, statistical association of individual TCRs with disease status, and machine learning to predict cytomegalovirus infection status. To study patterns of TCR occurrence, a later analysis re-analyzed previously published TCR beta repertoires from under 750 donors and added high-resolution HLA genotyping. The later analysis used no new phenotypic data to find candidate immune exposures, relying instead on TCR beta sequences and their occurrence across donors. An earlier analysis of 500 to 750 of the donors applied high-throughput TCR beta sequencing to assess whether each TCR beta V gene segment acted as functional or pseudogenic. Donor age, sex, ethnicity and CMV serostatus were compiled alongside the repertoire data. A later genetic analysis took genome-wide SNP genotypes for about 55% of the roughly 670 donors and used that subset as a discovery cohort. All discovery cohort repertoires had been generated using a single sequencing platform. Both class I and class II loci were covered by HLA typing, at four-digit resolution. Typing coverage varied by locus: 629-630 donors for A, B, C, DRB1 and DQB1; approximately 500 for DQA1; about 590 for DPA1; about 450 for DPB1. Four to six DR-DQ haplotypes were handled as single units for association and clustering because linkage in the cohort was strong. Among 398 genotyped donors of the cohort, an average of about 240,000 unique TCR beta nucleotide sequences was sequenced per donor, of which roughly 17% were non-productive. The investigation overall reported the following: Because some donors lacked HLA typing at each locus, the association tests relied only on the typed subset. Cytomegalovirus status was reported to be diagnosed by the classifier with high specificity and sensitivity in both the original and validation cohorts. Compared with the roughly 670-donor mean, donors in an Asian-associated ancestry cluster had fewer N-insertions in productive TCRs, according to a later genetic analysis. A further reported finding was that TCR beta sequences accurately predicted the HLA-A and HLA-B alleles for most subjects in the first cohort. CMV serostatus was the only immune exposure information available for the cohort. Specific HLA alleles were associated with roughly 16,000 TCR beta sequences at a false discovery rate of 0.05 in a later analysis. Linkage disequilibrium might explain the correlated functional status among segregating V segments, but an unknown experimental factor could not be excluded. An earlier analysis of around 540 of the donors showed that most TCR beta V segments appeared in productive rearrangements either about 87% or about 30% of the time, which broadly matched IMGT annotations. A total of about 180 TCR beta chains were listed by the study as associated with cytomegalovirus. According to the authors, the approach could potentially be generalized to other disease states and immunological phenotypes. Some IMGT-functional V segments, including TRBV6-2 and TRBV6-3, could not be distinguished by the 87-base-pair reads and were therefore excluded. Most TCR sequences were seen in very few donors, while some public TCRs were found in many individuals. When HLA alleles, especially DR and DQ, strongly co-occurred, TCR associations were difficult to assign to individual alleles. The presence/absence analyses assumed that sequencing depth was roughly uniform across donors, and that assumption may not be true. A later genetic analysis associated a missense DCLRE1C variant with V-gene and J-gene trimming of TCR beta chains, and an independent cohort replicated the association. A later analysis found that HLA-associated TCR beta chains were more clonally expanded and had lower generation probabilities than equally common non-associated chains. According to a later analysis, TCR association rates differed among HLA loci, with DRB1 alleles showing the most associated TCRs and HLA-C alleles showing the fewest. The cohort was sequenced for TCR beta chains only, and without alpha or paired-chain data the features that could be detected were limited. A later analysis found that most CMV-associated TCR beta chains appeared HLA-restricted, with HLA associations seemingly driven largely by CMV exposure. A cluster of highly shared sequence variants was judged likely to be a technical artifact of the sequencing pipeline. According to a later analysis, parvovirus B19, influenza, CMV and Epstein-Barr virus appeared linked to several top co-occurrence clusters. The earlier analysis of about 600 of the donors excluded roughly 16 rarely observed V segments, including chromosome 9 orphons, because counts were too low. Three of the identified cytomegalovirus-associated TCR beta chains were confirmed in vitro to be specific for cytomegalovirus antigens.

Library preparation was by the immunoSEQ multiplex PCR assay. For the multiplex PCR, a mixture combining 60 forward primers for TCR Vbeta segments and 13 reverse primers for TCR Jbeta segments was used. The CDR3 region of rearranged TCR beta genes was amplified from genomic DNA by a multiplex PCR assay. Amplified TCR beta libraries were sequenced as 87-base-pair reads on the Illumina HiSeq System. As for the original processing: A later analysis counted approximately 84 million unique TCR beta chains across the 600 to 850 repertoires, and roughly 9.9 million of these chains were shared by at least two donors. Raw reads were error-corrected and collapsed into unique sequences by a nearest-neighbor algorithm in which closely related sequences were merged to remove PCR and sequencing errors. V, D and J gene segments were assigned by aligning CDR3 sequences to IMGT reference sequences. For a sequence to be retained, a match of at least six nucleotides to both a V gene segment and a J gene segment was required. A rearrangement was called productive if the CDR3 had no stop codons and remained in frame with V and J, and every other rearrangement was called non-productive. CDR3 was defined by IMGT convention, running from the second conserved V-encoded cysteine to the conserved J-encoded phenylalanine. In an earlier analysis of 587 of the donors, sequences lacking an unambiguous match to a single V gene segment were excluded. An earlier analysis of 500 to 600 of the donors classified V segments as functional when productive rearrangements were above 56.7% and as segregating when the standard deviation between donors was above 5%. A statistical classification framework was built to diagnose cytomegalovirus status from the catalog of TCR beta chain sequences. In a later analysis, V and J genes were assigned by comparing TCR nucleotide sequences against IMGT/GENE-DB human TR gene sequences. Using the TCRdist pipeline, a later analysis assigned CDR3 sequences along with most-parsimonious VDJ recombination scenarios. In a later analysis, each TCR beta chain was defined by its CDR3 amino acid sequence together with its V-gene family, and reads lacking a unique V-gene family were excluded. A later analysis removed several hundred highly shared, low-generation-probability nucleotide sequences to deal with suspected cross-contamination and a sequencing artifact. In a later analysis, a clonal expansion index for each public chain was calculated from normalized within-repertoire ranks of inferred template counts. Generation probabilities in a later analysis came from a VDJ recombination model fitted to out-of-frame rearrangements, and those results were checked against IGoR. In a later analysis, hypergeometric tests were used to score TCR-TCR, TCR-HLA and TCR-CMV co-occurrence, with a repertoire-size bias correction applied to TCR pairs. To estimate false discovery rates, a later analysis permuted the HLA or CMV assignments 20 times. In a later analysis, co-occurring TCRs were grouped using DBSCAN, with TCRdist sequence similarity added in when clustering inside HLA-allele-positive subsets. For co-occurrence clustering, repertoires with fewer than 30,000 or more than 120,000 public chains were excluded, along with several repertoires with anomalous nucleotide sharing. TCRdb's version of the immuneACCESS table is confined to in-frame rearrangements and falls short of the full clone set. An unresolved V gene accounts for under half of the shortfall where checked; the remainder is of unknown origin. That table supplies the V and J calls and clone size; D and trimming were determined from the DNA. This sample has around 130,000 clones in its table, and approximately 70% of those were observed once. The ten most abundant clones make up 2% to 3% of the sample.

The cohort consisted of 600 or so healthy bone marrow donors. Cohort members were all nominally healthy when sampled, although unrecorded immune exposures were likely present. The donor tested CMV seropositive, placing the donor among the 250 to 350 seropositive members of the cohort. A peripheral blood sample was provided by each donor, and peripheral blood mononuclear cells were used for TCR beta sequencing. The Qiagen DNeasy Blood Extraction Kit was used to extract genomic DNA from the blood cell samples. Cut back by 2 bases and 2 bases, the V and J ends lie 6 bases apart. From cysteine to phenylalanine, the CDR3 is 14 amino acids long. Only the CDR3 DNA stays, 42 bases, in frame from base 1. CDR1 and CDR2 are read off the germline V gene as MRHNA and SNTAGT. This clone appeared a few times. There is no known antigen for this receptor. The input lacks base qualities; no much larger clone sits a single base away.

The sequence was collected from a woman aged 60-75 years in good health and CMV-seropositive. The sequence links TRBV6-4 to TRBJ2-2; TRBD1 might be the D gene, on 6 matching bases. Sequenced sample: PBMCs. The CDR3 has the sequence CASSDGTNTGELFF. Read as DNA, the sequence is TGTGCCAGCAGTGACGGGACAAACACCGGGGAGCTGTTTTTT.